Below are 26 T cell receptor beta chains sequenced from a single sample in a study of T cells in Graves' hyperthyroidism and ophthalmopathy. Amplification of TCR beta CDR3 regions used RNA as the template. Primed by the HTBI set, a first-round RT-PCR was run on the TCR CDR3. Each CDR3 protein is one row after TCRdb ran MiXCR on the multiplex PCR reads. The sample yields over 400,000 distinct CDR3 sequences, less than 25% seen once. The sample taken for sequencing was blood. The receptors here all came from a woman aged 70-85 years with Graves' ophthalmopathy.

This clonotype was seen a few times. This chain connects TRBV28 to TRBJ2-7; D perhaps matches TRBD1 (6 bases). The length of the CDR3 is 14 residues. The V end lost 4 bases, the J end lost 6 bases, and 16 bases lay between the germline ends. From germline, CDR1 is MDHEN and CDR2 SYDVKM. This CDR3 is CASSSPARGGEQYF. The CDR3 DNA reads TGTGCCAGCAGTTCCCCCGCCAGGGGTGGCGAGCAGTACTTC.

The J gene is TRBJ2-7, the V gene TRBV3-1, with 10 bases fitting TRBD1. Looked up from germline, CDR1 is LGHDT and CDR2 is YNNKEL (reference sequence). The CDR3 covers 15 residues. V dropped 4 bases and J dropped 5; count of bases not matched to a gene: 8. The CDR3 spells CASSPLTGGADEQYF. The CDR3 coding sequence is TGTGCCAGCAGCCCCTTGACAGGGGGCGCGGACGAGCAGTACTTC.

This clonotype was found a few times. One end of the junction varies from germline; a read error may be responsible. The chain joins TRBV6-5 to TRBJ2-1; D gene unclear. The CDR3 totals 14 residues. Germline loops: CDR1 MNHEY, CDR2 SVGAGI. The CDR3 nucleotides are TGTGCCAGCAGTGACTCGATTGTTAGTCCCCAGCAGTTCTTC. Amino acid sequence: CASSDSIVSPQQFF.

The chain uses TRBV11-1 and TRBJ2-2; D is uncertain. V dropped 1 base and J dropped 4 bases, with 7 bases sitting between them. This CDR3 has 14 residues. Germline CDR1 reads SGHAT; CDR2 reads FQDESV (reference sequence). Here the CDR3 reads CASSLVQPTGELFF. In DNA form, the CDR3 reads TGTGCCAGCAGCTTAGTTCAGCCCACCGGGGAGCTGTTTTTT.

The chain links TRBV5-1 to TRBJ2-2; D unclear. The CDR3 totals 13 residues. CDR1 is SGHRS, CDR2 YFSETQ, per germline. The V end lost 0 bases, the J end lost 6 bases, and 6 bases lay between the germline ends. CDR3 bases: TGCGCCAGCAGCTTGGCTATATCCGGGGAGCTGTTTTTT. Translating gives CASSLAISGELFF.

This clonotype has just a few counts. The V and J genes are TRBV9 and TRBJ2-2, with a weak D call TRBD2 (6 bases). CDR3 length: 14 residues. Deletions cut 0 bases from V and 7 bases from J, with 10 bases between. Germline V gives CDR1 SGDLS, CDR2 YYNGEE. CDR3 DNA: TGTGCCAGCAGCGTAGGAGGGGAGGTCGGGGAGCTGTTTTTT. This gives the protein CASSVGGEVGELFF.

About this clonotype: A read error may be the cause here, since a much bigger clone is one base away. This chain connects TRBV7-2 to TRBJ2-2, with D perhaps matching TRBD2 (5 bases). Germline loops: CDR1 SGHTA, CDR2 FQGNSA. Trimming removed 7 bases from V and 3 bases from J, with 12 bases in between. This CDR3 comprises 14 residues. The CDR3 spells CASTVRADTGELFF. As DNA, the CDR3 is TGTGCCAGCACAGTGCGGGCGGACACCGGGGAGCTGTTTTTT.

This clonotype was counted at least ten times. The chain couples TRBV6-1 to TRBJ1-5; TRBD1 matches 8 bases. Germline V gene sequence: CDR1 MNHNS, CDR2 SASEGT. With 7 bases clipped from V and 6 bases from J, the junction kept 11 bases outside the gene matches. The CDR3 length is 15 residues. The CDR3 bases are TGTGCCAGCATTCTTTCCAGGGGGCATAGTCAGCCCCAGCATTTT. It translates to CASILSRGHSQPQHF.

The chain carries TRBV5-1 and TRBJ2-3; 7 bases line up with TRBD1. This CDR3 has 14 residues. CDR1 and CDR2 (germline): SGHRS, YFSETQ. The V segment lost 4 bases and the J segment 3 bases; nucleotides outside the gene matches: 5. The CDR3 sequence: CASSPGGETDTQYF. CDR3 in DNA: TGCGCCAGCAGCCCAGGGGGAGAGACAGATACGCAGTATTTT.

Note on this clonotype: Sequence at one end of the junction differs from germline and may be a read error. The chain employs TRBV5-1 and TRBJ1-4, with TRBD1 as a possible D gene (5 bases). Per germline, CDR1 SGHRS and CDR2 YFSETQ. CDR3 length: 16 residues. The CDR3 is CASIDRGAATNEKLFF. The CDR3 DNA follows: TGTGCCAGCATCGACAGAGGAGCTGCAACTAATGAAAAACTGTTTTTT.

This clonotype was recorded many times. The chain links TRBV19 to TRBJ1-1; 7 bases fit TRBD1. The CDR3 sequence is 15 residues long. Per the germline V gene, CDR1 is LNHDA and CDR2 is SQIVND (reference sequence). After removal of 5 bases from V and 0 bases from J, the junction contained 6 bases not matched to a gene. The CDR3 sequence: CASSRDSRMNTEAFF. The DNA for the CDR3 is TGTGCCAGTAGTCGGGACAGCCGCATGAACACTGAAGCTTTCTTT.

V is TRBV2 and J is TRBJ2-7; 12 nucleotides line up with TRBD2. This CDR3 is built from 15 residues. Germline CDR1 and CDR2: SNHLY and FYNNEI. With 7 bases clipped from V and 0 bases from J, the junction kept 4 bases outside the gene matches. The CDR3 reads CASTGLAGISYEQYF. The DNA for the CDR3 is TGTGCCAGCACTGGACTAGCGGGGATCTCCTACGAGCAGTACTTC.

This clonotype was seen only a few times. This sequence joins TRBV6-2 or TRBV6-3 and TRBJ2-7; D may be TRBD1 or TRBD2 (6 bases each). The CDR3 consists of 17 residues. The V end was cut by 2 bases, the J end by 1 base, with 18 bases between. Germline assignment: CDR1 MNHEY and CDR2 SVGEGT. This chain's CDR3 is CASSYELPGAGSYEQYF. The CDR3 DNA sequence: TGTGCCAGCAGTTACGAGCTTCCGGGGGCAGGATCCTACGAGCAGTACTTC.

This clonotype was recorded a few times. This chain connects TRBV27 to TRBJ2-7; 10 bases match TRBD1. CDR3 length equals 15 residues. V was clipped by 2 bases and J by 3 bases; unmatched bases: 4. Looked up from germline, CDR1 is MNHEY and CDR2 is SMNVEV (reference sequence). CDR3 sequence (DNA): TGTGCCAGCAGTTTACAGACAGGGGGCATCTACGAGCAGTACTTC. This codes for CASSLQTGGIYEQYF.

This chain uses TRBV12-3 or TRBV12-4 with TRBJ2-3; D perhaps matches TRBD2 (7 bases). Trimming pared 3 bases from V and 5 bases from J, leaving 12 bases between. The CDR3 runs to 14 residues. Written as DNA, the CDR3 is TGTGCCAGCAGTTTTGGGGGAGGGGGAGATACGCAGTATTTT. Translating it yields CASSFGGGGDTQYF.

The chain joins TRBV28 to TRBJ2-2; D may match TRBD1 or TRBD2 (5 bases each). CDR1 is MDHEN, CDR2 SYDVKM, per germline. The CDR3 totals 14 residues. V was pared by 7 bases and J by 7 bases, with 16 bases between. The CDR3 DNA reads TGTGCCAGCAATTCCCCAGGGACCGTCGGGGAGCTGTTTTTT. This sequence encodes CASNSPGTVGELFF.

This clonotype was counted at least ten times. The chain uses TRBV5-1 and TRBJ2-3; D call uncertain. The germline V gene encodes CDR1 SGHRS and CDR2 YFSETQ. The CDR3 has 14 residues. Trimming took off 0 bases at V and 0 bases at J, with 5 bases between the two ends. CDR3 DNA: TGCGCCAGCAGCTTGGGAGCTAGCACAGATACGCAGTATTTT. This encodes CASSLGASTDTQYF.

In its sample, this clonotype was seen a few times. The J gene is TRBJ1-6, the V gene TRBV20-1; a possible D gene is TRBD1 (6 bases). Trimming took off 5 bases at V and 7 bases at J, with 9 bases between the two ends. Germline V gene data show CDR1 as DFQATT and CDR2 as SNEGSKA (reference sequence). The CDR3 runs to 12 residues. The DNA of the CDR3 is TGCAGTGCTCCCACAGGGAATTCACCCCTCCACTTT. Protein sequence: CSAPTGNSPLHF.

V usage is TRBV3-1 and J usage is TRBJ1-1; D is possibly TRBD1 (5 bases). Germline V gene data show CDR1 as LGHDT and CDR2 as YNNKEL (reference sequence). V lost 4 bases and J 3 bases, leaving 12 bases between the germline ends. The CDR3 is 14 amino acids. The CDR3 here is CASSRDYRDTEAFF. The CDR3 nucleotides read TGTGCCAGCAGCCGGGACTACCGGGACACTGAAGCTTTCTTT.

V is TRBV5-6 and J is TRBJ2-7, with 16 bases matching TRBD2. CDR1 SGHDT and CDR2 YYEEEE come from the germline V gene. The ends lost 2 bases at V and 6 bases at J; junction bases unmatched: 14. The CDR3 spans 19 residues. The CDR3 is CASSLMGLAGGRAIREQYF. The CDR3 DNA is TGTGCCAGCAGCTTAATGGGACTAGCGGGAGGGCGTGCAATTCGCGAGCAGTACTTC.

This chain uses TRBV18 with TRBJ1-1; 7 bases are a match to TRBD1. V trimming: 3 bases; J trimming: 1 base; junction bases outside the gene matches: 5. CDR1 and CDR2 from the germline V gene are KGHSH and LQKENI. The CDR3 is made up of 15 amino acids. The CDR3 sequence: CASSPEDRANTEAFF. CDR3 nucleotides: TGTGCCAGCTCACCGGAAGACAGGGCGAACACTGAAGCTTTCTTT.

The rearrangement links TRBV6-2 or TRBV6-3 to TRBJ1-1, with D possibly TRBD1 on 5 matching bases. The length of the CDR3 is 14 residues. Trimming stripped 5 bases from V and 1 base from J, with 11 bases between. Germline CDR1 is MNHEY and CDR2 is SVGEGT. CDR3: CASSTRTQNTEAFF. In DNA form, the CDR3 reads TGTGCCAGCAGTACAAGGACACAGAACACTGAAGCTTTCTTT.

The V and J genes are TRBV10-3 and TRBJ2-1; D perhaps matches TRBD1 (6 bases). V shed 7 bases and J shed 4 bases, with 11 bases lying between them. The germline gives CDR1 ENHRY, CDR2 SYGVKD. This CDR3 region has 13 residues. DNA of the CDR3: TGTGCCATCAAAGAGGGGGTTTACAATGAGCAGTTCTTC. Its translation is CAIKEGVYNEQFF.

The table lists this clonotype with many counts. This chain uses TRBV11-2 with TRBJ2-2; TRBD1 aligns across 7 bases. The CDR3 consists of 14 residues. The V and J ends lost 0 bases and 6 bases, in that order; junction bases with no gene match: 1. CDR1 and CDR2 (germline): SGHAT, FQNNGV. CDR3 region: CASSLDRGPGELFF. The CDR3 coding sequence is TGTGCCAGCAGCTTAGATAGGGGGCCCGGGGAGCTGTTTTTT.

This clonotype has only a few counts. The chain joins TRBV20-1 to TRBJ2-3; D uncertain. Germline V gene lookup returns CDR1 DFQATT and CDR2 SNEGSKA (reference sequence). V was cut by 4 bases and J by 0 bases, with 14 bases left in between. The CDR3 has 15 residues. CDR3 amino acids: CSATLGTSSTDTQYF. Here the CDR3 DNA reads TGCAGTGCTACCCTCGGAACGAGTAGCACAGATACGCAGTATTTT.

The V gene is TRBV12-3 or TRBV12-4, the J gene TRBJ2-1; D not certain. The ends were cut back, 2 bases at V and 9 bases at J, with 5 bases in the middle. CDR3 length: 11 amino acids. This CDR3 is CASSLYLEQFF. The CDR3 DNA reads as TGTGCCAGCAGTTTATATCTTGAGCAGTTCTTC.